This T cell receptor (beta chain) was sequenced during a study of T-cell memory formation after mild COVID-19. TCRdb redid the calling of the 5' RACE reads with MiXCR, one entry per CDR3 protein. The data hold 49,000 or so distinct CDR3 sequences, with 7.3% observed a single time. The V segment lost 6 bases and the J segment 4 bases; nucleotides outside the gene matches: 7. The CDR3 covers 14 residues. Germline assignment: CDR1 SGHTA and CDR2 FQGNSA. This receptor was obtained from a man between 18 and 29 years old who had mild COVID-19 (a few samples of this study predate the infection). Cell type and time point are not known. The sample was PBMCs or a T cell subset sorted from them (not recorded which). The V gene is TRBV7-2, the J gene TRBJ2-3; 7 positions agree with TRBD2. This CDR3 reads CASRPGRGADTQYF. Written as DNA, the CDR3 is TGTGCCAGCAGGCCCGGACGGGGGGCAGATACGCAGTATTTT. The full variable domain, completed using reference TRBV7-2 and TRBJ2-3, is GAGVSQSPSNKVTEKGKDVELRCDPISGHTALYWYRQSLGQGLEFLIYFQGNSAPDKSGLPSDRFSAERTGGSVSTLTIQRTQQEDSAVYLCASRPGRGADTQYFGPGTRLTVL.